These 8 T cell receptor beta chains share one sample of origin, sequenced in a study of blood T cell repertoires in COVID-19. Clones were sequenced by immunoSEQ multiplex PCR, and TCRdb holds only the in-frame ones, with some missing. Of about 240,000 clones detected, roughly 87% appear once; the ten largest clones hold 6% to 9%. Sequencing input: peripheral blood. All receptors come from a man in his 60s who had recovered from COVID-19.

The CDR3 protein is CAISRGRASYNEQFF. Written as DNA, the CDR3 is TGTGCCATCTCCCGCGGCAGGGCCTCCTACAATGAGCAGTTCTTC. This chain links TRBV24-1 with TRBJ2-1, with D possibly matching TRBD1 (5 bases). The V end was cut by 11 bases, the J end by 0 bases, with 16 bases between. The CDR3 has 15 amino acids. Looked up from germline, CDR1 is KGHDR and CDR2 is SFDVKD.

The genes are TRBV11-2 and TRBJ2-5, with 9 bases identical to TRBD2. The CDR3 is 14 amino acids. After removal of 4 bases from V and 5 bases from J, the junction contained 5 bases not matched to a gene. Germline values: CDR1 SGHAT, CDR2 FQNNGV. CDR3 in amino acids: CASSWWSGGETQYF. The DNA of the CDR3 is TGTGCCAGCAGCTGGTGGAGCGGGGGGGAGACCCAGTACTTC.

The chain links TRBV6-5 to TRBJ1-3; D perhaps matches TRBD1 (6 bases). Germline CDR1 is MNHEY and CDR2 is SVGAGI. The V and J ends lost 2 bases and 1 base respectively, with 12 bases between them. The CDR3 is 16 residues long. The CDR3 DNA is TGTGCCAGCAGTTACGACAGGAAACCATCTGGAAACACCATATATTTT. Its translation is CASSYDRKPSGNTIYF.

V and J are TRBV28 and TRBJ1-3; D unresolved. The germline CDR1 and CDR2 sequences are MDHEN and SYDVKM. The CDR3 is 12 residues long. V dropped 6 bases and J dropped 3 bases, with 6 bases sitting between them. The CDR3: CASRLLGNTIYF. The CDR3 bases are TGTGCCAGCAGACTCCTTGGAAACACCATATATTTT.

About this clone itself: This sample also contains other DNA sequences that code for the same CDR3. The V gene is TRBV5-1, the J gene TRBJ2-3, with 7 bases lining up with TRBD2. The germline V gene encodes CDR1 SGHRS and CDR2 YFSETQ. This CDR3 is 16 amino acids long. Unmatched junction bases numbered 8, after V lost 4 bases and J lost 0 bases. This chain's CDR3 is CASSPLGGGSTDTQYF. Here the CDR3 DNA reads TGCGCCAGCAGCCCACTGGGGGGGGGTAGCACAGATACGCAGTATTTT.

This chain uses TRBV10-3 with TRBJ2-2, with D perhaps TRBD1 (5 bases). CDR1 and CDR2 (germline): ENHRY, SYGVKD. The CDR3 has 13 residues. Trimming cost V 5 bases and J 7 bases, with 11 bases left between them. The CDR3 DNA reads as TGTGCCATCAGTAAAGAAGGGGTCGGGGAGCTGTTTTTT. Its translation is CAISKEGVGELFF.

The chain recombines TRBV5-1 with TRBJ2-7; 14 nucleotides align to TRBD2. Germline CDR1 reads SGHRS; CDR2 reads YFSETQ. There are 16 residues in the CDR3. The junction had 5 bases not matched to a gene; V was cut back by 0 bases and J by 6 bases. The CDR3, as DNA: TGCGCCAGCAGCTTGGGGACTAGCGGGGGGATCTTCGAGCAGTACGTC. This sequence encodes CASSLGTSGGIFEQYV.

V gene TRBV7-4 combines with J gene TRBJ1-5; TRBD1 matches 7 bases. V gave up 1 base and J gave up 2 bases; unmatched junction bases: 8. Germline assignment: CDR1 SGHVT and CDR2 SQSDAQ. CDR3 length: 17 residues. This CDR3 is CASSLGGGRDGNQPQHF. CDR3 sequence (DNA): TGTGCCAGCAGCTTAGGAGGGGGCAGGGACGGCAATCAGCCCCAGCATTTT.